This entry features one T cell receptor (beta chain) sequence. What it recognizes is unknown. This same CDR3 is encoded by further DNA sequences in the sample. Isolated RNA was reverse transcribed in full, so expressed TCRB transcripts were sequenced. The table came from immunoSEQ multiplex PCR; TCRdb's copy has only in-frame clones and leaves some out. The profile shows under 850,000 clones, about an eighth of them singletons. This sample was included in a study of beta chain features in type 1 diabetes. Overall study context: Age and gender were similar between patients and healthy donors, as were cell yields.

Per germline, CDR1 SNHLY and CDR2 FYNNEI. After removal of 1 base from V and 2 bases from J, the junction contained 3 bases not matched to a gene. The CDR3 runs to 16 residues. Averaging about 120 mL, one heparinised blood draw was given by each donor. Sorting that relied on CD45RO/CCR7/CD25/CD127/CD95/CD27 yielded CD4+ naive, central memory, regulatory and stem cell-like memory cells. Overall study findings and caveats: TCRB CDR3s from Type 1 diabetes patients were moderately but significantly shorter in all four CD4+ subsets. When VDJ junctions were examined, type 1 diabetes patients showed fewer insertions and more deletions.

This TCR was sampled from a man aged 18 to 30 with type 1 diabetes. The J gene is TRBJ2-2, the V gene TRBV2; 8 nucleotides line up with TRBD1. The specimen sequenced was naive CD4+ T cells from blood. The CDR3 DNA sequence: TGTGCCAGCAGTGAAGTTGGACAGGGAAACACCGGGGAGCTGTTTTTT. It is translated as CASSEVGQGNTGELFF.